Presented here are 15 T cell receptor delta chains from one specimen sequenced in a study of gamma-delta T cells after stem cell transplantation. TCRdb re-called clones from the RT-PCR reads using CATT. The sample records around 13,000 delta-chain clones, roughly 29% being singletons. Sequenced input: gamma-delta T cells. The receptor set was obtained from a human donor. It is not recorded whose cells these are; they may come from a transplant donor.

The CDR3: CALGARGSSYQWYTDKLIF. The CDR3 coding sequence is TGTGCTCTTGGGGCCCGGGGGTCTTCCTACCAGTGGTACACCGATAAACTCATCTTT. The chain employs TRDV1 and TRDJ1; 8 nucleotides align to TRDD2. The V and J ends lost 4 bases and 0 bases, in that order; junction bases with no gene match: 16. The CDR3 has 19 amino acids. Germline loops: CDR1 TSWWSYY, CDR2 QGS.

This clone came up a few times. The genes are TRAV29/DV5 and TRDJ2; TRDD3 is a possible D gene (6 bases). V dropped 4 bases and J dropped 4 bases, with 20 bases sitting between them. Per the germline V gene, CDR1 is NSMFDY and CDR2 is ISSIKDK. The CDR3 is 16 residues long. The chain's CDR3 is CAAQLGSSDSTAQLFF. CDR3 sequence (DNA): TGTGCAGCACAACTGGGTTCCTCGGATTCGACAGCACAACTCTTCTTT.

This clone was counted only a few times. CDR3 sequence (DNA): TGTGCTCTTTCGTTTCCACTACTGGGGATCCCGCGGGGCACCGATAAACTCATCTTT. The encoded protein is CALSFPLLGIPRGTDKLIF. This chain links TRDV1 with TRDJ1; 7 positions match TRDD3. Trimming at V came to 8 bases and at J to 1 base, leaving 22 bases not matched to a gene. Per the germline V gene, CDR1 is TSWWSYY and CDR2 is QGS. This CDR3 comprises 19 residues.

The sample holds a few counts of this clone. This sample also contains other DNA sequences that code for the same CDR3. The chain carries TRDV2 and TRDJ3; 9 positions agree with TRDD3. V gave up 0 bases and J gave up 0 bases; unmatched junction bases: 8. The CDR3 runs 20 residues. Germline V lookup: CDR1 GEAIGNYY, CDR2 EKD. The CDR3 region has the DNA TGTGCCTGTGACACCGTACTGGGGGACCCTAGCTCCTGGGACACCCGACAGATGTTTTTC. Translating gives CACDTVLGDPSSWDTRQMFF.

This chain connects TRDV1 to TRDJ1, with TRDD3 matching 13 bases. This CDR3 spans 28 amino acids. Germline CDR1 TSWWSYY, CDR2 QGS. Trimming at V came to 0 bases and at J to 1 base, leaving 35 bases not matched to a gene. CDR3 amino acids: CALGELATPYWGIRESGESAGSTDKLIF. CDR3 sequence (DNA): TGTGCTCTTGGGGAACTCGCTACCCCGTACTGGGGGATACGCGAGTCCGGCGAGTCCGCTGGGAGCACCGATAAACTCATCTTT.

The DNA of the CDR3 is TGTGCCTGTGACACTGCCTATACTGGGGGACCCGGAGCCGAGGGTAAACTCATCTTT. Its translation: CACDTAYTGGPGAEGKLIF. The chain couples TRDV2 to TRDJ1; 9 positions agree with TRDD3. Germline V gives CDR1 GEAIGNYY, CDR2 EKD. V lost 1 base and J lost 7; bases outside the gene matches: 21. The CDR3 sequence is 19 residues long.

This clone was counted only a few times. The chain combines TRDV3 with TRDJ1; 8 bases are shared with TRDD3. J was trimmed by 0 bases and V by 4 bases; bases with no gene match: 16. Germline V gene lookup returns CDR1 TVYSNPD and CDR2 GDNSRS (reference sequence). The CDR3 is 17 residues long. The CDR3 nucleotides are TGTGCCTCCACTCCGTGTGGGGATACCCCGTACACCGATAAACTCATCTTT. Encoded protein: CASTPCGDTPYTDKLIF.

With respect to this clone: Other DNA sequences from this sample encode an identical CDR3 as well. The chain is built from TRDV1 and TRDJ1; 9 positions match TRDD3. Germline-derived CDR1 and CDR2 are TSWWSYY and QGS. V shed 6 bases and J 2 bases; nucleotides not matched to a gene: 19. The CDR3 covers 19 residues. CDR3 in amino acids: CALGHDFLSPTGGTDKLIF. The CDR3, as DNA: TGTGCTCTTGGACACGACTTCCTGAGCCCGACTGGGGGAACCGATAAACTCATCTTT.

This clone has only a few counts. The chain recombines TRDV1 with TRDJ1; 9 positions agree with TRDD3. This CDR3 comprises 15 residues. The trim removed 1 base at V and 4 bases at J, leaving 4 bases unmatched. Germline V gene lookup returns CDR1 TSWWSYY and CDR2 QGS. Here the CDR3 reads CALGEQLGEGDKLIF. In nucleotides, the CDR3 is TGTGCTCTTGGGGAACAACTGGGGGAGGGCGATAAACTCATCTTT.

The table lists this clone with a few counts. The chain links TRDV1 to TRDJ1; TRDD3 agrees at 11 bases. Germline CDR1 and CDR2: TSWWSYY and QGS. V dropped 2 bases and J dropped 3; count of bases not matched to a gene: 23. The CDR3 contains 22 residues. The CDR3 DNA follows: TGTGCTCTTGGGGAAATCCACCCTTCCTCCTGCCATTGCTGGGGGATACCCGATAAACTCATCTTT. This encodes CALGEIHPSSCHCWGIPDKLIF.

The V gene is TRDV2, the J gene TRDJ3; D might be TRDD3 (6 bases). There are 16 residues in the CDR3. Germline V gene data show CDR1 as GEAIGNYY and CDR2 as EKD. V lost 3 bases, J lost 19 bases, and 27 bases lay in between. CDR3 region: CACDVGLYWDTLHMFF. The CDR3 DNA is TGTGCCTGTGACGTGGGGCTCTACTGGGACACCCTCCATATGTTTTTC.

The chain combines TRDV1 with TRDJ1; 10 bases align to TRDD3. The CDR3 extends over 22 amino acids. Looked up from germline, CDR1 is TSWWSYY and CDR2 is QGS. J gave up 0 bases and V 1 base, and 20 bases lay outside the gene matches. The CDR3 DNA sequence: TGTGCTCTTGGGGAACGCCTCTCGGGTTCTCGGTGGGGGATACCGTACACCGATAAACTCATCTTT. Its protein product is CALGERLSGSRWGIPYTDKLIF.

The sample holds a few counts of this clone. One end of the junction is discordant with germline, which a read error may explain. Within the sample, other DNA sequences also encode this same CDR3. The genes are TRAV29/DV5 and TRDJ1, with D unclear. Per the germline V gene, CDR1 is NSMFDY and CDR2 is ISSIKDK. The CDR3 covers 15 residues. The CDR3 DNA follows: TGTGCGGCAAGCCCAAGGTCGGGTCTTTACGATAAACTCATCTTT. Protein: CAASPRSGLYDKLIF.

The table lists this clone with a few counts. The gene calls are TRDV3 and TRDJ1, with D unclear. Between the trimmed V and J ends, which lost 4 bases and 0 bases, there was a span of 15 bases. This CDR3 contains 14 residues. The germline V gene has CDR1 TVYSNPD and CDR2 GDNSRS (reference sequence). CDR3 in amino acids: CASPSGVNTDKLIF. In DNA form, the CDR3 reads TGTGCCTCCCCGTCTGGCGTAAACACCGATAAACTCATCTTT.

CDR3 residues: CAANPFLTSYWGIRVLTDKLIF. CDR3 sequence (DNA): TGTGCAGCAAACCCCTTCCTAACCTCTTACTGGGGGATACGCGTTCTCACCGATAAACTCATCTTT. The chain joins TRAV29/DV5 to TRDJ1; 13 bases map to TRDD3. V lost 3 bases and J lost 1; bases outside the gene matches: 24. Germline assignment: CDR1 NSMFDY and CDR2 ISSIKDK. The CDR3 covers 22 residues.